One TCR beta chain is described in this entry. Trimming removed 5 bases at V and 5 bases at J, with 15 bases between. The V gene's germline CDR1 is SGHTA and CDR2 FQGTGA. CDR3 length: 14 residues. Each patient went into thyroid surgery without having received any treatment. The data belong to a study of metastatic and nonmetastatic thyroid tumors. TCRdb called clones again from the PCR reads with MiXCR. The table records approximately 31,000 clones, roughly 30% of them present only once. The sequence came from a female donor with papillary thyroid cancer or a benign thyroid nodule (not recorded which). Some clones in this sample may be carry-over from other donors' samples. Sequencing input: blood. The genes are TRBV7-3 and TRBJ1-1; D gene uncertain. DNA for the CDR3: TGTGCCAGCAGCCATTTTCCGGGTGTTACTGAAGCTTTCTTT. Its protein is CASSHFPGVTEAFF.